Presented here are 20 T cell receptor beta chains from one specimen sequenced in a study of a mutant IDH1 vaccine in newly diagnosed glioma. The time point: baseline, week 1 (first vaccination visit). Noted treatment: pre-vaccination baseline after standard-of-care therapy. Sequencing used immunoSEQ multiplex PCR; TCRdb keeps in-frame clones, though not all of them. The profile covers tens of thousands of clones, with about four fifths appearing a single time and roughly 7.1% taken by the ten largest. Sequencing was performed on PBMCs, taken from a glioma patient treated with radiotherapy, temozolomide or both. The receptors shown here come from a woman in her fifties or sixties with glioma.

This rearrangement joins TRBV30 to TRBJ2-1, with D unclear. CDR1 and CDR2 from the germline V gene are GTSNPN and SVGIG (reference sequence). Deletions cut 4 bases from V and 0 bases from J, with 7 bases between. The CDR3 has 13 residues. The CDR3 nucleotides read TGTGCCTGGAATGGCGGCTCCTACAATGAGCAGTTCTTC. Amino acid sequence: CAWNGGSYNEQFF.

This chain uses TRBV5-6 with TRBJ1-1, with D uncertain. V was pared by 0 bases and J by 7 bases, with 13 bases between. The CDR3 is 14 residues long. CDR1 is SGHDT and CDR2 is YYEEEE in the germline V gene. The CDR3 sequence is CASSLGTPKGEAFF. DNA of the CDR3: TGTGCCAGCAGCTTGGGGACCCCTAAAGGTGAAGCTTTCTTT.

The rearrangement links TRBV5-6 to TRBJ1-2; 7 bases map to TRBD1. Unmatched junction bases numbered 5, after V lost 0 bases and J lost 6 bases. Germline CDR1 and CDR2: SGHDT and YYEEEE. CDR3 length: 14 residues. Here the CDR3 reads CASSLVRGNHGYTF. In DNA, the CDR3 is TGTGCCAGCAGCTTGGTCAGGGGGAATCATGGCTACACCTTC.

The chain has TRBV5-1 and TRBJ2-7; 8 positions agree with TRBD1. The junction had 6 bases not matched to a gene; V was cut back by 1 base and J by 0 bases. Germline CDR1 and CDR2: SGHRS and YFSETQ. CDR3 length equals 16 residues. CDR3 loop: CASSLSRDRSSYEQYF. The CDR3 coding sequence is TGCGCCAGCAGCTTGTCCCGGGACAGGAGCTCCTACGAGCAGTACTTC. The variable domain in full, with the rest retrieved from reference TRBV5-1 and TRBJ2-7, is KAGVTQTPRYLIKTRGQQVTLSCSPISGHRSVSWYQQTPGQGLQFLFEYFSETQRNKGNFPGRFSGRQFSNSRSEMNVSTLELGDSALYLCASSLSRDRSSYEQYFGPGTRLTVT.

The CDR3 DNA reads TGCGCCAGCAGCTTGGGACCCGGGACTAGAACCGGGGAGCTGTTTTTT. Its translation is CASSLGPGTRTGELFF. The chain employs TRBV5-1 and TRBJ2-2; TRBD2 aligns across 8 bases. J lost 5 bases, V lost 0 bases, and 6 bases had no gene match. Germline V gene lookup returns CDR1 SGHRS and CDR2 YFSETQ. The CDR3 has 16 amino acids.

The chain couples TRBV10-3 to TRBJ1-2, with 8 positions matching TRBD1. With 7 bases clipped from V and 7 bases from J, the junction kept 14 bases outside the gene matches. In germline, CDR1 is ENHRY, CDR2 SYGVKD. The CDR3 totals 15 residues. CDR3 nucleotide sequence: TGTGCCATCACATTGGACAGGGACACCCCAGGTGGCTACACCTTC. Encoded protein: CAITLDRDTPGGYTF.

CDR3 sequence: CASSLALGDNSPLHF. The CDR3 nucleotides read TGCGCCAGCAGCTTGGCCCTAGGGGATAATTCACCCCTCCACTTT. V is TRBV5-1 and J is TRBJ1-6; D might be TRBD1 (5 bases). Germline V lookup: CDR1 SGHRS, CDR2 YFSETQ. Trimming stripped 0 bases from V and 5 bases from J, with 9 bases between. The CDR3 consists of 15 residues.

CDR3 region: CASSKNAGVGANVLTF. In DNA form, the CDR3 reads TGTGCCAGCAGCAAGAATGCAGGGGTCGGGGCCAACGTCCTGACTTTC. V gene TRBV11-2 combines with J gene TRBJ2-6; perhaps TRBD1 as D (6 bases). The CDR3 has 16 amino acids. Trimming stripped 5 bases from V and 4 bases from J, with 15 bases between. Germline assignment: CDR1 SGHAT and CDR2 FQNNGV.

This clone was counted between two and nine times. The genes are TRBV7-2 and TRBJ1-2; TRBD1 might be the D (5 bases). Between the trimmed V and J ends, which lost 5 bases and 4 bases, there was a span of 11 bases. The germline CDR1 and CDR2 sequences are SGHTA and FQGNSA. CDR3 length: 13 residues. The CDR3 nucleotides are TGTGCCAGCAGCCCGGACGGGGGCTATGGCTACACCTTC. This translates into CASSPDGGYGYTF.

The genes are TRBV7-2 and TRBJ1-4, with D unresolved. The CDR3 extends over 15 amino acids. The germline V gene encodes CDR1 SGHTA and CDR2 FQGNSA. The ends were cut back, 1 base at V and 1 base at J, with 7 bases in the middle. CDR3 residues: CASSLVVKTNEKLFF. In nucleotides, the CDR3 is TGTGCCAGCAGCTTAGTAGTAAAAACTAATGAAAAACTGTTTTTT. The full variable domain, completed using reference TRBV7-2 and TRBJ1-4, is GAGVSQSPSNKVTEKGKDVELRCDPISGHTALYWYRQSLGQGLEFLIYFQGNSAPDKSGLPSDRFSAERTGGSVSTLTIQRTQQEDSAVYLCASSLVVKTNEKLFFGSGTQLSVL.

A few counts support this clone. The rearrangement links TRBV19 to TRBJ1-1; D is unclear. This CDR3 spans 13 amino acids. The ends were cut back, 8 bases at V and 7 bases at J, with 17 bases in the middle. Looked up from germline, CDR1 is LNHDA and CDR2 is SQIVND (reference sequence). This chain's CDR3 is CASSIGFVGEAFF. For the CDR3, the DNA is TGTGCCAGTTCTATCGGGTTTGTGGGTGAAGCTTTCTTT. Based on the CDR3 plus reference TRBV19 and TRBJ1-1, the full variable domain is DGGITQSPKYLFRKEGQNVTLSCEQNLNHDAMYWYRQDPGQGLRLIYYSQIVNDFQKGDIAEGYSVSREKKESFPLTVTSAQKNPTAFYLCASSIGFVGEAFFGQGTRLTVV.

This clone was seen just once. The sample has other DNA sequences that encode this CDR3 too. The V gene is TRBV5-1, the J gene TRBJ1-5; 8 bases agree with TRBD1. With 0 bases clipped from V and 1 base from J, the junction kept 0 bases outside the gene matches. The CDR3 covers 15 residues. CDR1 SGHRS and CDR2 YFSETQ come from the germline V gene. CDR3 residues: CASSLGQGSNQPQHF. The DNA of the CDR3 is TGCGCCAGCAGCTTGGGACAGGGGAGCAATCAGCCCCAGCATTTT.

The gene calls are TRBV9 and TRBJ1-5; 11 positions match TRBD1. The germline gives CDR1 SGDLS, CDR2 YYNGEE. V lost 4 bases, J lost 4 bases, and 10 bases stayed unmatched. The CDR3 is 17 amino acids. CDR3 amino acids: CASSHGGTGGGNQPQHF. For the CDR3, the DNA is TGTGCCAGCAGCCACGGGGGGACAGGGGGAGGAAATCAGCCCCAGCATTTT. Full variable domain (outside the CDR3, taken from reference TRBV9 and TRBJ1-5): DSGVTQTPKHLITATGQRVTLRCSPRSGDLSVYWYQQSLDQGLQFLIQYYNGEERAKGNILERFSAQQFPDLHSELNLSSLELGDSALYFCASSHGGTGGGNQPQHFGDGTRLSIL.

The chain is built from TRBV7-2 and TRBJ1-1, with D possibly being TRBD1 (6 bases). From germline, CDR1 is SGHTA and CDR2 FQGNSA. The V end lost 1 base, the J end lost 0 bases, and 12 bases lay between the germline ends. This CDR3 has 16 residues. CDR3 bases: TGTGCCAGCAGCTTAGTAGGGGGACTCATGAACACTGAAGCTTTCTTT. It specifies CASSLVGGLMNTEAFF.

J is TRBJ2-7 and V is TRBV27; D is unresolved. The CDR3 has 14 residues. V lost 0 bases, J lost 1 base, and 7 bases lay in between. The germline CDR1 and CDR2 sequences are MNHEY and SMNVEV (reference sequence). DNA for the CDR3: TGTGCCAGCAGTTTATCAGGCCAATCCTACGAGCAGTACTTC. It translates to CASSLSGQSYEQYF.

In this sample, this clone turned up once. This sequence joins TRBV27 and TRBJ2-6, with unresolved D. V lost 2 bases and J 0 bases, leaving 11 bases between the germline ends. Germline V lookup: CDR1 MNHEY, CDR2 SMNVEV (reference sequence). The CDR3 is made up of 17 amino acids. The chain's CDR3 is CASSLQARSSGANVLTF. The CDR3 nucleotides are TGTGCCAGCAGTTTACAGGCCCGGTCCTCTGGGGCCAACGTCCTGACTTTC. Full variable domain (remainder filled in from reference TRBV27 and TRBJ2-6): EAQVTQNPRYLITVTGKKLTVTCSQNMNHEYMSWYRQDPGLGLRQIYYSMNVEVTDKGDVPEGYKVSRKEKRNFPLILESPSPNQTSLYFCASSLQARSSGANVLTFGAGSRLTVL.

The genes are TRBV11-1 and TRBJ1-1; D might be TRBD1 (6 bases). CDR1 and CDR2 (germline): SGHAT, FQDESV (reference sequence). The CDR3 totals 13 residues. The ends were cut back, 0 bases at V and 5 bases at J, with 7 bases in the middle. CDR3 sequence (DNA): TGTGCCAGCAGCTTAGCAGGGGGTACTGAAGCTTTCTTT. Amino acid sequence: CASSLAGGTEAFF.

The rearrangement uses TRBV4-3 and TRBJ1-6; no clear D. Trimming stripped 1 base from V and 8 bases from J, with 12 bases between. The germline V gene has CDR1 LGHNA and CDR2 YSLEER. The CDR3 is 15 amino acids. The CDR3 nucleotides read TGCGCCAGCAGCCAAGCAGGAGGGCCTGATTCACCCCTCCACTTT. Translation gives CASSQAGGPDSPLHF.

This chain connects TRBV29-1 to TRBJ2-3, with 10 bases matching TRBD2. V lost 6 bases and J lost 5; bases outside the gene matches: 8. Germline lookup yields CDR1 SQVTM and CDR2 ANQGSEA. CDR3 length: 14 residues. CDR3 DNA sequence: TGCAGCGTCCAATTTAGCGGGGGGCAAGATACGCAGTATTTT. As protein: CSVQFSGGQDTQYF.

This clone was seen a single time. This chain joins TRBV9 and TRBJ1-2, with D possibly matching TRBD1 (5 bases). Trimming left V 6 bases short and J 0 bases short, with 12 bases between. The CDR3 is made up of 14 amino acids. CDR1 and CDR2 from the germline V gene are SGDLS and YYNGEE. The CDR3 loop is CASTGGATNYGYTF. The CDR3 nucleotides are TGTGCCAGCACCGGAGGGGCGACTAACTATGGCTACACCTTC.